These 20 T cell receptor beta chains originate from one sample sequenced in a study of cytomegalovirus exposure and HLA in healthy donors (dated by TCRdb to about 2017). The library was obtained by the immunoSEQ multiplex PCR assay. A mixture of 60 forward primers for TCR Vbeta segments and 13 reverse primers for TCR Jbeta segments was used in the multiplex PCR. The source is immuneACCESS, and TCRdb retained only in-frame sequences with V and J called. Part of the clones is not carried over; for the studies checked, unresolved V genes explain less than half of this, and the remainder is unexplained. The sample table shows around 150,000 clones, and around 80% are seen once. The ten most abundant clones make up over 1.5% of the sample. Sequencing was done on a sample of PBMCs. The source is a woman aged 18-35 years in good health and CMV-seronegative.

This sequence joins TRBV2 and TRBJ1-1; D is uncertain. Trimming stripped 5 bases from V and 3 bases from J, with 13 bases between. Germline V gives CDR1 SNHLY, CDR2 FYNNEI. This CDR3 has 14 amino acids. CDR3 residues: CASSPSHRDTEAFF. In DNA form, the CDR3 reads TGTGCCAGCAGTCCAAGCCACCGAGACACTGAAGCTTTCTTT.

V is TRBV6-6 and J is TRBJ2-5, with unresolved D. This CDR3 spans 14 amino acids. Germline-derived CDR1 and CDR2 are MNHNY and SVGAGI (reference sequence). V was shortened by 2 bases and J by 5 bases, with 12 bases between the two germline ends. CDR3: CASSYKEYWETQYF. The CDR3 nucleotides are TGTGCCAGCAGTTACAAGGAGTATTGGGAGACCCAGTACTTC.

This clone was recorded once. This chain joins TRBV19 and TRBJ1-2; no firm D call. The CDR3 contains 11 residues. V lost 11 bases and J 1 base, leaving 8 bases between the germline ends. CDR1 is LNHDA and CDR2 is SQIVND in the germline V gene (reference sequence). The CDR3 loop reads CASQNNYGYTF. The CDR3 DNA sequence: TGTGCCTCACAAAATAACTATGGCTACACCTTC.

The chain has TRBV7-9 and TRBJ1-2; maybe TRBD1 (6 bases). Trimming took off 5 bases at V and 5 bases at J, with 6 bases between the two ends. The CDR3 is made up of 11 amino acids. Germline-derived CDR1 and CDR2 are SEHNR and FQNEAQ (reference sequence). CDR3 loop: CASSGTYGYTF. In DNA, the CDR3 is TGTGCCAGCAGCGGGACATATGGCTACACCTTC.

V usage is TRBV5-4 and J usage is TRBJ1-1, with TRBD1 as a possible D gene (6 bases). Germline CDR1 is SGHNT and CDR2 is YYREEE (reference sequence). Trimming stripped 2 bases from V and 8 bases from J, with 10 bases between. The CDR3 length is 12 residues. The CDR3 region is CASSFRGGEAFF. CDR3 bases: TGTGCCAGCAGCTTTAGAGGGGGAGAAGCTTTCTTT.

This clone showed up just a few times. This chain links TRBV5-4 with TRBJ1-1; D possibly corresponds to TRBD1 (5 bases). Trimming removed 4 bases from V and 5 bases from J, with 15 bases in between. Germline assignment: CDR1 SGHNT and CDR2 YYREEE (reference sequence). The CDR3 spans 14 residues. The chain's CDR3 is CASSPSGGRTEAFF. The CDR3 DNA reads TGTGCCAGCAGCCCCAGCGGGGGGAGGACTGAAGCTTTCTTT.

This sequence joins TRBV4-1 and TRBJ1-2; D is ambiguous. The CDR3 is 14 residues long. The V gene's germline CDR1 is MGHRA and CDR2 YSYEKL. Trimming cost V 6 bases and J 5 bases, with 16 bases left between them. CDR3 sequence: CASSRRQEEYGYTF. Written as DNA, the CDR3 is TGCGCCAGCAGTCGCAGACAAGAAGAATATGGCTACACCTTC.

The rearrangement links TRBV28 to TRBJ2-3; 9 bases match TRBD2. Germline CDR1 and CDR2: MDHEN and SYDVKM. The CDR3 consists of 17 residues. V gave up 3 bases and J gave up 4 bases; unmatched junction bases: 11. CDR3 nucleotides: TGTGCCAGCAGTTTGAGAGCACCGGGACTAGCCGCAGATACGCAGTATTTT. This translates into CASSLRAPGLAADTQYF.

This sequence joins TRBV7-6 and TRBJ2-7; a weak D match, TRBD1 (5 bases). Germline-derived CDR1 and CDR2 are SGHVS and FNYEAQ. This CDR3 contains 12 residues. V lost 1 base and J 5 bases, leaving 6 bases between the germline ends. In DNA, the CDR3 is TGTGCCAGCAGCTTAGGGGGCGACGAGCAGTACTTC. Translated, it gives CASSLGGDEQYF. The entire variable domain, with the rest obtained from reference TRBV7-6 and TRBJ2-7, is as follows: GAGVSQSPRYKVTKRGQDVALRCDPISGHVSLYWYRQALGQGPEFLTYFNYEAQQDKSGLPNDRFSAERPEGSISTLTIQRTEQRDSAMYRCASSLGGDEQYFGPGTRLTVT.

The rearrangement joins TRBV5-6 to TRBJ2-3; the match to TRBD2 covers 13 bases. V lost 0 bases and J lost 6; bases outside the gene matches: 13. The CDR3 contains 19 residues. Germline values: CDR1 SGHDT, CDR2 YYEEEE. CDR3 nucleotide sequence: TGTGCCAGCAGCTTGGCCGGGACTAGCGGGGCCTGGACCGTTGATACGCAGTATTTT. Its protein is CASSLAGTSGAWTVDTQYF.

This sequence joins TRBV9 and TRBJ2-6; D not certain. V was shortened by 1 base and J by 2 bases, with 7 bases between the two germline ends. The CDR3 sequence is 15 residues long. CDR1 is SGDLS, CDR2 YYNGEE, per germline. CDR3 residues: CASSVPGTGANVLTF. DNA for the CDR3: TGTGCCAGCAGCGTACCAGGAACTGGGGCCAACGTCCTGACTTTC.

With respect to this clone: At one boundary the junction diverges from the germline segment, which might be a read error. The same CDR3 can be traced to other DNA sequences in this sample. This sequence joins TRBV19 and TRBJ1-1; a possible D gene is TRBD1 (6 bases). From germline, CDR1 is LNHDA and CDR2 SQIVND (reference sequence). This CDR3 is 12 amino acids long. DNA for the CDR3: TGTGCCAGTAGTCGGGGGGCTGATGAAGCCTTCTTT. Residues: CASSRGADEAFF.

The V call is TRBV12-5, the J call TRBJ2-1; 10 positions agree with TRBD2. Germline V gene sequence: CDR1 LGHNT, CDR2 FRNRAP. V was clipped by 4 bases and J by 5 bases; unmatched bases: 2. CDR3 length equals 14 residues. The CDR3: CASGWTSGNNEQFF. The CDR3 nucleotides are TGTGCTAGTGGTTGGACTAGCGGAAACAATGAGCAGTTCTTC.

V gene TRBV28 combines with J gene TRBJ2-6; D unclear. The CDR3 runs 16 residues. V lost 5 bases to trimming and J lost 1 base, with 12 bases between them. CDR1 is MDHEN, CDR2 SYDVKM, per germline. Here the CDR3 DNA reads TGTGCCAGCAGTACACATCGTATATCTGGGGCCAACGTCCTGACTTTC. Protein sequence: CASSTHRISGANVLTF.

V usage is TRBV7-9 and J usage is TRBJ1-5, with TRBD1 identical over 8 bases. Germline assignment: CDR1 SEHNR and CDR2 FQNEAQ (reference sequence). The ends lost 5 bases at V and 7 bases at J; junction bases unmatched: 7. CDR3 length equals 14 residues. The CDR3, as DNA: TGTGCCAGCAGCCGGACAGGGAACCGCCAGCCCCAGCATTTT. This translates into CASSRTGNRQPQHF.

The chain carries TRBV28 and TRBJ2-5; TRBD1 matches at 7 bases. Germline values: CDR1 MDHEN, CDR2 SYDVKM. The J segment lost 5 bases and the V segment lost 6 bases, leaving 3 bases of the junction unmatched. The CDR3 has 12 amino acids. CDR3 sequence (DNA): TGTGCCAGCAGGATCAGGGGGGAGACCCAGTACTTC. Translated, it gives CASRIRGETQYF.

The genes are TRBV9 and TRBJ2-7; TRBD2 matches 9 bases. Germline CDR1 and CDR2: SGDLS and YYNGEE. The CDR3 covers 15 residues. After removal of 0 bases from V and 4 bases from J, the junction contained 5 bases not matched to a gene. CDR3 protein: CASSVGAGGPYEQYF. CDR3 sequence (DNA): TGTGCCAGCAGCGTAGGGGCGGGGGGGCCATACGAGCAGTACTTC.

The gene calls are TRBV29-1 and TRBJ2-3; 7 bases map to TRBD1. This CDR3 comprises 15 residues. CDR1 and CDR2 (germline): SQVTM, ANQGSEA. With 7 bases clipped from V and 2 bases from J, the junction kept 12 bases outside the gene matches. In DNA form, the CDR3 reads TGCAGCGCACGACAGGGATCCTTCTACACAGATACGCAGTATTTT. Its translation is CSARQGSFYTDTQYF.

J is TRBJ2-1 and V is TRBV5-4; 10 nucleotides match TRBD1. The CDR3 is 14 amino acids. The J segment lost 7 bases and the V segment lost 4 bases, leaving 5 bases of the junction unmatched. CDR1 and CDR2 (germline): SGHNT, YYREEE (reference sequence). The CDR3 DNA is TGTGCCAGCAGCCCCGGGACAGGGGATAATGAGCAGTTCTTC. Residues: CASSPGTGDNEQFF.

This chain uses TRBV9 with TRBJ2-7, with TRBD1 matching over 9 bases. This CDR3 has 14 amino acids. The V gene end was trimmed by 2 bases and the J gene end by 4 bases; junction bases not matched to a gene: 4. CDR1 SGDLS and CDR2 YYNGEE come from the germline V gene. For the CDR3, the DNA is TGTGCCAGCAGCGTCGGGGACAGGGTTTACGAGCAGTACTTC. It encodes CASSVGDRVYEQYF.